The 19 T cell receptor beta chains in this list originate from one sample, sequenced in a study of T cell clones after liver transplantation. The data were produced by immunoSEQ multiplex PCR, yet TCRdb's version contains in-frame clones alone and is incomplete. In the table there are about 74,000 clones, 75% to 85% of which are singletons. Here the sequenced sample was CD4+ T cells from blood, taken before liver transplant. Source of these receptors: a human donor who received a liver transplant.

The V and J genes are TRBV10-3 and TRBJ1-1; the D is unclear. Trimming removed 0 bases from V and 0 bases from J, with 8 bases in between. The germline gives CDR1 ENHRY, CDR2 SYGVKD. This CDR3 has 15 residues. For the CDR3, the DNA is TGTGCCATCAGTGAGTCGGCAGATCTGAACACTGAAGCTTTCTTT. This sequence encodes CAISESADLNTEAFF.

The rearrangement links TRBV5-4 to TRBJ2-1; D might be TRBD2 (7 bases). V dropped 7 bases and J dropped 0 bases, with 20 bases sitting between them. Germline V gene data show CDR1 as SGHNT and CDR2 as YYREEE (reference sequence). This CDR3 has 17 residues. In DNA, the CDR3 is TGTGCCAGCTCCATTGGGGGGGGCGGGTCCTCCTACAATGAGCAGTTCTTC. It translates to CASSIGGGGSSYNEQFF.

The chain combines TRBV11-2 with TRBJ2-3; TRBD2 is a possible D gene (7 bases). V was shortened by 5 bases and J by 2 bases, with 17 bases between the two germline ends. From germline, CDR1 is SGHAT and CDR2 FQNNGV. The CDR3 spans 16 residues. The CDR3 sequence is CASSLGGGSYTDTQYF. CDR3 DNA: TGTGCCAGCAGCCTCGGGGGCGGGAGTTACACAGATACGCAGTATTTT.

The CDR3 bases are TGTGCCAGCAGCGCTACAGGGGAGACCATATATTTT. Protein sequence: CASSATGETIYF. The chain couples TRBV2 to TRBJ1-3; TRBD1 matches 7 bases. There are 12 residues in the CDR3. V lost 6 bases, J lost 10 bases, and 6 bases stayed unmatched. Germline CDR1 SNHLY, CDR2 FYNNEI.

The CDR3 reads CASRDRRLSYNEQFF. In DNA form, the CDR3 reads TGTGCCAGCAGGGACAGGAGACTCTCATACAATGAGCAGTTCTTC. The rearrangement joins TRBV28 to TRBJ2-1; 7 nucleotides align to TRBD1. The germline V gene encodes CDR1 MDHEN and CDR2 SYDVKM. The CDR3 has 15 residues. V was pared by 6 bases and J by 4 bases, with 9 bases of the junction left unmatched.

The chain joins TRBV7-2 to TRBJ2-5; D call uncertain. The CDR3 has 11 amino acids. Germline CDR1 SGHTA, CDR2 FQGNSA. The V end lost 5 bases, the J end lost 4 bases, and 5 bases lay between the germline ends. Written as DNA, the CDR3 is TGTGCCAGCAGCCCAAGAGAGACCCAGTACTTC. The encoded protein is CASSPRETQYF.

This chain connects TRBV14 to TRBJ2-7; weak D call: TRBD1 (6 bases). CDR3 length: 13 amino acids. Germline CDR1 SGHDN, CDR2 FVKESK. V dropped 0 bases and J dropped 10 bases, with 13 bases sitting between them. DNA for the CDR3: TGTGCCAGCAGCCAAGAGAGGGGTGGGACACAGTACTTC. It codes for CASSQERGGTQYF.

This chain's CDR3 is CASSLADTYEQYF. The CDR3 DNA follows: TGTGCCAGCAGCTTGGCGGATACCTACGAGCAGTACTTC. The chain joins TRBV5-4 to TRBJ2-7; D unclear. Trimming stripped 0 bases from V and 2 bases from J, with 6 bases between. Germline values: CDR1 SGHNT, CDR2 YYREEE (reference sequence). The CDR3 is 13 residues long.

Regarding this clone: The junction shows a germline mismatch at one end, possibly a read error. The chain links TRBV5-1 to TRBJ2-7; no firm D call. Germline V gene data show CDR1 as SGHRS and CDR2 as YFSETQ. The CDR3 covers 13 residues. For the CDR3, the DNA is TGTGCCAGCAGCTTGGTGGGGAACTGGGAGCAGTACTTC. It codes for CASSLVGNWEQYF.

The rearrangement joins TRBV6-6 to TRBJ2-2; a possible D gene is TRBD1 (5 bases). Trimming stripped 8 bases from V and 11 bases from J, with 21 bases between. The V gene's germline CDR1 is MNHNY and CDR2 SVGAGI (reference sequence). The CDR3 is made up of 14 amino acids. DNA of the CDR3: TGTGCCAGCGGGGCCCAAGGGCCTAAAAGTGAGCTGTTTTTT. This translates into CASGAQGPKSELFF.

This sequence joins TRBV4-3 and TRBJ1-1; 7 nucleotides align to TRBD1. CDR3 size: 14 residues. CDR1 is LGHNA, CDR2 YSLEER, per germline. The V segment lost 4 bases and the J segment 4 bases; nucleotides outside the gene matches: 6. CDR3 loop: CASSLQGEGTEAFF. The CDR3 region has the DNA TGCGCCAGCAGCCTTCAGGGGGAGGGCACTGAAGCTTTCTTT.

The genes are TRBV7-9 and TRBJ2-7; a weak D match, TRBD1 (6 bases). V was clipped by 3 bases and J by 6 bases, with 15 bases between them. Germline CDR1 is SEHNR and CDR2 is FQNEAQ (reference sequence). CDR3 length: 14 residues. CDR3: CASSFTGRWAEQYF. CDR3 DNA sequence: TGTGCCAGCAGCTTTACAGGGCGGTGGGCCGAGCAGTACTTC.

The rearrangement uses TRBV5-1 and TRBJ2-5, with unresolved D. The CDR3 consists of 12 residues. Germline V lookup: CDR1 SGHRS, CDR2 YFSETQ. V shed 2 bases and J shed 1 base, with 3 bases lying between them. The CDR3 DNA follows: TGCGCCAGCAGCTTAGTCCAAGAGACCCAGTACTTC. Protein: CASSLVQETQYF.

The V gene is TRBV9, the J gene TRBJ1-2, with TRBD1 matching 8 bases. Germline V gene sequence: CDR1 SGDLS, CDR2 YYNGEE. The CDR3 consists of 14 residues. The V and J ends lost 6 bases and 4 bases, in that order; junction bases with no gene match: 8. Written as DNA, the CDR3 is TGTGCCAGCACCACCGACAGGGGCGGCTATGGCTACACCTTC. Translating it yields CASTTDRGGYGYTF.

The gene calls are TRBV11-2 and TRBJ2-7; a weak D match, TRBD2 (6 bases). Trimming took off 2 bases at V and 2 bases at J, with 13 bases between the two ends. CDR1 SGHAT and CDR2 FQNNGV come from the germline V gene. The CDR3 runs 15 residues. CDR3 bases: TGTGCCAGCAGCTTAAAGGAGGGCCTCACCTACGAGCAGTACTTC. The encoded protein is CASSLKEGLTYEQYF.

The chain links TRBV9 to TRBJ2-5; 7 nucleotides match TRBD1. Germline CDR1 is SGDLS and CDR2 is YYNGEE. The length of the CDR3 is 14 residues. Trimming removed 3 bases from V and 4 bases from J; junction bases left unmatched: 6. CDR3 sequence: CASSARQGGETQYF. DNA of the CDR3: TGTGCCAGCAGCGCCAGACAGGGTGGAGAGACCCAGTACTTC.

This clone was detected only once. V gene TRBV7-2 combines with J gene TRBJ2-7; 11 nucleotides agree with TRBD1. The V gene end was trimmed by 5 bases and the J gene end by 4 bases; junction bases not matched to a gene: 10. Germline V gives CDR1 SGHTA, CDR2 FQGNSA. The length of the CDR3 is 16 residues. Written as DNA, the CDR3 is TGTGCCAGCAGCCCAAGCGTGGGACAGGGGGTATACGAGCAGTACTTC. This codes for CASSPSVGQGVYEQYF.

The chain couples TRBV6-6 to TRBJ1-2; possibly TRBD1 for D (6 bases). V was cut by 6 bases and J by 2 bases, with 19 bases left in between. Germline CDR1 and CDR2: MNHNY and SVGAGI (reference sequence). The CDR3 is made up of 16 amino acids. In DNA, the CDR3 is TGTGCCAGCAGGGCACTGGGGACACAGACAAACTATGGCTACACCTTC. Its protein is CASRALGTQTNYGYTF.

There are a few counts of this clone. The chain links TRBV11-1 to TRBJ1-2; 8 bases match TRBD1. In germline, CDR1 is SGHAT, CDR2 FQDESV (reference sequence). V shed 5 bases, J shed 6 bases, and the junction held 5 bases outside the gene matches. CDR3 length equals 13 residues. The CDR3, as DNA: TGTGCCAGCAGCCCAGACAGGGGACATGGCTACACCTTC. As protein: CASSPDRGHGYTF.